A selection of T cell receptor beta chains follows, all from one sample in a study of cytomegalovirus exposure and HLA in healthy donors. TCRdb keeps only in-frame clones here, not all; method: immunoSEQ multiplex PCR. The table shows 130,000 or so clones, with approximately 77% occurring only once. Source material: PBMCs. The receptors shown here come from a woman aged 40 to 50 in good health and CMV-seronegative. The CDR3 runs from the conserved cysteine through the conserved F or W. Each record gives: V gene, J gene, CDR3 protein.

TRBV27	TRBJ2-7	CASSPRGGLSYEQYF
TRBV9	TRBJ2-1	CASSTGLAGGPGNEQFF
TRBV2	TRBJ1-5	CASSASRLGNQPQHF
TRBV4-1	TRBJ1-1	CASSLGTGMGEAFF
TRBV7-3	TRBJ1-1	CASSSPGEATMNTEAFF
TRBV5-1	TRBJ2-5	CASSLGPTQETQYF
TRBV19	TRBJ2-7	CASSMSGDGLYEQYF
TRBV27	TRBJ2-7	CASSLRQGAYEQYF
TRBV29-1	TRBJ1-4	CSVAATNEKLFF
TRBV7-3	TRBJ1-1	CASSPSLNTEAFF
TRBV2	TRBJ1-5	CASSEGSYGQPQHF
TRBV6-1	TRBJ2-5	CASNDRGRETQYF
TRBV29-1	TRBJ2-5	CSAQGTVREQYF
TRBV6-5	TRBJ1-2	CASSYSNRGTYGYTF
TRBV6-5	TRBJ2-7	CASSYSGRNYEQYF
TRBV7-6	TRBJ1-1	CASSLAGGLYTEAFF
TRBV7-9	TRBJ1-5	CASSSDREHNQPQHF
TRBV9	TRBJ2-3	CASSVGLAGGMGTDTQYF
TRBV7-2	TRBJ2-5	CASSLWGGAGETQYF
TRBV19	TRBJ1-6	CATTDTSNSPLHF
TRBV7-9	TRBJ2-6	CASSFRVYFSGANVLTF
TRBV6-5	TRBJ1-1	CASSYSAGKNTEAFF
TRBV5-1	TRBJ1-2	CASRISAGGAEGYTF
TRBV5-1	TRBJ1-1	CASSFRGSGGTEAFF
TRBV28	TRBJ1-4	CASIDLNRSNEKLFF
TRBV11-1	TRBJ2-7	CASSGRDSPGF
TRBV11-1	TRBJ1-5	CASSLSSNQPQHF
TRBV5-4	TRBJ1-1	CASSLSDRGRNTEAFF
TRBV6-5	TRBJ2-7	CASSYWGPSYEQYF
TRBV5-1	TRBJ2-7	CASSLDAAGKRYEQYF
TRBV21-1	TRBJ1-2	CASSKGGREDGYTF
TRBV7-6	TRBJ2-1	CASSLSAGGGGEQFF
TRBV5-1	TRBJ1-2	CASSLEQGRYGYTF
TRBV5-1	TRBJ2-3	CASSASTVTTTILPDTQYF
TRBV19	TRBJ2-1	CASTGTSDNEQFF
TRBV18	TRBJ1-5	CASSPGTSDQPQHF
TRBV7-9	TRBJ2-3	CASSSPSTDTQYF
TRBV7-6	TRBJ1-1	CASSFGGVGNTEAFF
TRBV6-1	TRBJ2-7	CASSEERGYEQYF
TRBV10-3	TRBJ2-3	CAISSDSLMTDTQYF
TRBV6-6	TRBJ2-7	CASSYSIYEQYF
TRBV18	TRBJ1-1	CASSTTLDRIEAFF
TRBV30	.	CAWSMTGVEQYF
TRBV9	TRBJ2-5	CASSVDPGAQETQYF
TRBV27	TRBJ1-2	CASSSDRGGGYTF
TRBV27	TRBJ1-6	CASRGTGGLHLHF
TRBV7-8	TRBJ2-5	CASSGAVIQETQYF
TRBV7-2	TRBJ2-2	CASSSTGVTGELFF
TRBV7-3	TRBJ2-2	CASSLIGSGELFF
TRBV5-1	TRBJ2-7	CASSLSLGTGGSEQYF
TRBV19	TRBJ1-6	CASSIRGRWNSPLHF
TRBV7-9	TRBJ1-2	CASSSSGHYGYTF
TRBV5-4	TRBJ1-3	CASSIGGIASSGNTIYF
TRBV4-3	TRBJ1-2	CASSQEVYTNYGYTF
TRBV5-4	TRBJ1-1	CASSLKGQVNTEAFF